What follows are 10 T cell receptor beta chains derived from one specimen sequenced in a study of cytomegalovirus exposure and HLA in healthy donors. Use of 60 Vbeta and 13 Jbeta primers characterized the PCR. TCRdb's table, derived via immunoSEQ multiplex PCR, lists solely in-frame clones and lacks some. Counted here are approximately 120,000 clones, 76% occurring once; the ten biggest clones make up 7.7%. Sequences were obtained from PBMCs. These receptors originate from a woman aged 45 to 65 in good health and CMV-seropositive.

This clone came up a few times. J is TRBJ1-2 and V is TRBV18; D not resolved. V was trimmed by 3 bases and J by 4 bases, leaving 6 bases between them. The CDR3 totals 12 residues. CDR1 is KGHSH, CDR2 LQKENI, per germline. The CDR3, as DNA: TGTGCCAGCTCACCTGACATCTATGGCTACACCTTC. This gives the protein CASSPDIYGYTF.

About this clone itself: The junction and the germline gene differ at one end; a read error may be behind it. The chain combines TRBV7-9 with TRBJ2-7, with D possibly being TRBD2 (5 bases). The germline CDR1 and CDR2 sequences are SEHNR and FQNEAQ (reference sequence). This CDR3 is 15 amino acids long. The DNA of the CDR3 is TGTTCCAGCAGCCGAAGGAATCCGGGGTCCTACGAGCAGTACTTC. Its protein is CSSSRRNPGSYEQYF. Based on the CDR3 plus reference TRBV7-9 and TRBJ2-7, the full variable domain is DTGVSQNPRHKITKRGQNVTFRCDPISEHNRLYWYRQTLGQGPEFLTYFQNEAQLEKSRLLSDRFSAERPKGSFSTLEIQRTEQGDSAMYLCSSSRRNPGSYEQYFGPGTRLTVT.

V and J are TRBV4-1 and TRBJ2-7; D remains ambiguous. Deletions cut 1 base from V and 3 bases from J, with 7 bases between. CDR3 length equals 13 residues. The germline gives CDR1 MGHRA, CDR2 YSYEKL. The CDR3 reads CASSQVESYEQYF. The CDR3, as DNA: TGCGCCAGCAGCCAAGTTGAGAGCTACGAGCAGTACTTC.

The V and J genes are TRBV4-1 and TRBJ1-2; tentatively, D is TRBD1 (6 bases). The germline V gene has CDR1 MGHRA and CDR2 YSYEKL. The CDR3 consists of 13 residues. The ends were cut back, 1 base at V and 4 bases at J, with 7 bases in the middle. The DNA of the CDR3 is TGCGCCAGCAGCCAAGGGGACATCTATGGCTACACCTTC. It translates to CASSQGDIYGYTF.

Note on this clone: The germline gene is not matched at one end of the junction; a read error may be the cause. The chain carries TRBV7-9 and TRBJ2-7; D possibly corresponds to TRBD1 (5 bases). CDR1 is SEHNR, CDR2 FQNEAQ, per germline (reference sequence). The length of the CDR3 is 13 residues. The CDR3 DNA sequence: TGTTCCAGCAGCTTAGTTCAGACAGACGAGCAGTACTTC. Translation: CSSSLVQTDEQYF.

This chain links TRBV16 with TRBJ2-5; no clear D gene. The CDR3 extends over 13 amino acids. Germline V gene sequence: CDR1 KGHSY, CDR2 FQNENV. The V gene lost 1 base and the J gene lost 1 base, with 4 bases spanning the gap. CDR3 in amino acids: CASSQYTQETQYF. CDR3 in DNA: TGTGCCAGCAGCCAATACACCCAAGAGACCCAGTACTTC. Looking up the rest from reference TRBV16 and TRBJ2-5 gives the full variable domain: GEEVAQTPKHLVRGEGQKAKLYCAPIKGHSYVFWYQQVLKNEFKFLISFQNENVFDETGMPKERFSAKCLPNSPCSLEIQATKLEDSAVYFCASSQYTQETQYFGPGTRLLVL.

Points on this clone: A read error may produce the germline difference seen at one junction end. V is TRBV6-1 and J is TRBJ2-7; weak D call: TRBD2 (5 bases). CDR1 is MNHNS and CDR2 is SASEGT in the germline V gene. This CDR3 spans 11 amino acids. The CDR3 region has the DNA TGTGCCAGCAGTGAGGCCCGGAAACGAGGGTTC. This gives the protein CASSEARKRGF.

The chain links TRBV27 to TRBJ2-1; D is perhaps TRBD2 (6 bases). The CDR3 runs 16 residues. The germline V gene encodes CDR1 MNHEY and CDR2 SMNVEV (reference sequence). Deletions cut 5 bases from V and 4 bases from J, with 18 bases between. In DNA form, the CDR3 reads TGTGCCAGCAGTCCCCTAGACGGGGGACCTTACAATGAGCAGTTCTTC. Amino acids: CASSPLDGGPYNEQFF.

The genes are TRBV6-1 and TRBJ2-7; D is undetermined. This CDR3 comprises 13 residues. The germline V gene has CDR1 MNHNS and CDR2 SASEGT. Trimming cost V 6 bases and J 3 bases, with 12 bases left between them. CDR3 DNA: TGTGCCAGCAGAGCCCAACTTGGCTACGAGCAGTACTTC. Translating gives CASRAQLGYEQYF.

This clone was detected only a few times. The chain has TRBV27 and TRBJ2-5, with 8 bases lining up with TRBD1. After removal of 4 bases from V and 4 bases from J, the junction contained 8 bases not matched to a gene. This CDR3 comprises 15 residues. Germline CDR1 and CDR2: MNHEY and SMNVEV (reference sequence). The CDR3 loop reads CASSSQGVKAETQYF. The CDR3 bases are TGTGCCAGCAGTTCACAGGGGGTGAAGGCAGAGACCCAGTACTTC.